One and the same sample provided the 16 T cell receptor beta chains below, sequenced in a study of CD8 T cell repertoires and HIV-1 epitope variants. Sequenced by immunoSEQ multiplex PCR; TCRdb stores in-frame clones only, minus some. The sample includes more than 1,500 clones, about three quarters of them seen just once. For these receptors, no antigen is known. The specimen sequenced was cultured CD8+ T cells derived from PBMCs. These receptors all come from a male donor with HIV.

This chain's CDR3 is CASSVGSPFSGNTIYF. The CDR3, as DNA: TGCGCCAGCAGTGTGGGCAGTCCTTTCTCTGGAAACACCATATATTTT. This chain joins TRBV10-1 and TRBJ1-3; D gene uncertain. The CDR3 is 16 amino acids. Deletions cut 4 bases from V and 0 bases from J, with 13 bases between. In germline, CDR1 is WNHNN, CDR2 SYGVQD (reference sequence).

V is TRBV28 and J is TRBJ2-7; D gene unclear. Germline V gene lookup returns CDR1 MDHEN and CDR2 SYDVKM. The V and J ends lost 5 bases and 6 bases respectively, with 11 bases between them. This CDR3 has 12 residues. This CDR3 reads CASSLSRPEQYF. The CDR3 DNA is TGTGCCAGCAGTCTTAGTCGCCCCGAGCAGTACTTC.

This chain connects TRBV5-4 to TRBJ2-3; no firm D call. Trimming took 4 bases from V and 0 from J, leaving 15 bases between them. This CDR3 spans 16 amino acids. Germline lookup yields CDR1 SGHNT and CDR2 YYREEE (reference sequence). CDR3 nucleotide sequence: TGTGCCAGCAGCGAACTTTCCCAATTTAGCACAGATACGCAGTATTTT. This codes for CASSELSQFSTDTQYF.

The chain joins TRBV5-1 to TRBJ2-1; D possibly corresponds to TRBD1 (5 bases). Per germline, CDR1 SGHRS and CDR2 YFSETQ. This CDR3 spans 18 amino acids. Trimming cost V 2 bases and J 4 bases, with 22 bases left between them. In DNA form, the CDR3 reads TGCGCCAGCAGCTTAAGGGTCCCGGGCAGGGATCGTTACAATGAGCAGTTCTTC. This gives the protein CASSLRVPGRDRYNEQFF. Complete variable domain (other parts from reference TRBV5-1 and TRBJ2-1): KAGVTQTPRYLIKTRGQQVTLSCSPISGHRSVSWYQQTPGQGLQFLFEYFSETQRNKGNFPGRFSGRQFSNSRSEMNVSTLELGDSALYLCASSLRVPGRDRYNEQFFGPGTRLTVL.

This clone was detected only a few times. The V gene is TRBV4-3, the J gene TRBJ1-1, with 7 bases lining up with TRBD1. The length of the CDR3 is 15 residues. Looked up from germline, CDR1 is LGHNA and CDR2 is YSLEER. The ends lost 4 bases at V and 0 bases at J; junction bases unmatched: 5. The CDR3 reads CASSRGTVMNTEAFF. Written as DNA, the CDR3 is TGCGCCAGCAGCCGAGGGACAGTAATGAACACTGAAGCTTTCTTT.

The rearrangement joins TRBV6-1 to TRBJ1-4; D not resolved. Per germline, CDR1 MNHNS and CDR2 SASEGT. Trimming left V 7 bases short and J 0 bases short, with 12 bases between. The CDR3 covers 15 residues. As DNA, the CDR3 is TGTGCCAGCACAACCCTCGGGACAACTAATGAAAAACTGTTTTTT. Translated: CASTTLGTTNEKLFF.

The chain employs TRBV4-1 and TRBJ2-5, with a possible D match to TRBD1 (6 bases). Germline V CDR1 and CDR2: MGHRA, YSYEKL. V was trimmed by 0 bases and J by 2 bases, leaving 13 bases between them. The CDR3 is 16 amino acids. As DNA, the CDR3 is TGCGCCAGCAGCCAAGATAGGGGACAAGAACAAGAGACCCAGTACTTC. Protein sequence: CASSQDRGQEQETQYF.

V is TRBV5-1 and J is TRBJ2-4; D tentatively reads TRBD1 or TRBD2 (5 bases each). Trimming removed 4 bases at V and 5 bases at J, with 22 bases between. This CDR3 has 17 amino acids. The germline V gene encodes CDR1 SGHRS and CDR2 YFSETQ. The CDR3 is CASSATSGTTFQNIQYF. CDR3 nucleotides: TGCGCCAGCAGCGCTACCTCGGGGACGACGTTCCAAAACATTCAGTACTTC.

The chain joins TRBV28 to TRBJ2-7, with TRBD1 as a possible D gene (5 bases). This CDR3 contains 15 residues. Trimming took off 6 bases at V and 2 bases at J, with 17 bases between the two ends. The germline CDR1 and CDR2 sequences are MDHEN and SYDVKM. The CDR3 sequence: CASSESIGQAYEQYF. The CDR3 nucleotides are TGTGCCAGCAGCGAATCAATAGGACAAGCCTACGAGCAGTACTTC.

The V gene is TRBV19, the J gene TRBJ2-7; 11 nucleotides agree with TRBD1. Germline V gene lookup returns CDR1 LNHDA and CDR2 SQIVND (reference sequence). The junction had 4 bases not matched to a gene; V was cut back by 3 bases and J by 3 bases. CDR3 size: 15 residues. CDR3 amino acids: CASSMGQGGGYEQYF. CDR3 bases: TGTGCCAGTAGTATGGGACAGGGGGGCGGCTACGAGCAGTACTTC.

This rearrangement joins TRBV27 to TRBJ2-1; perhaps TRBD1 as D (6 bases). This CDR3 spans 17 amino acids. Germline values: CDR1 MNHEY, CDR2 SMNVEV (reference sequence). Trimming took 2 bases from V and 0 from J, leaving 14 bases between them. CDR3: CASSLKQGEGSYNEQFF. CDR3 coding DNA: TGTGCCAGCAGTTTAAAACAGGGTGAGGGCTCCTACAATGAGCAGTTCTTC.

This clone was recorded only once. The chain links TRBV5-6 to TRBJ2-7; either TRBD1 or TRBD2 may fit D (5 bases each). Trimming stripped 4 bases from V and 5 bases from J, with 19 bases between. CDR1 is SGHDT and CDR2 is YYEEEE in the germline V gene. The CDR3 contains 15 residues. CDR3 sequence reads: CASSPEAGSSDEQYF. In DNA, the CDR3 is TGTGCCAGCAGCCCGGAGGCAGGGTCGTCGGACGAGCAGTACTTC.

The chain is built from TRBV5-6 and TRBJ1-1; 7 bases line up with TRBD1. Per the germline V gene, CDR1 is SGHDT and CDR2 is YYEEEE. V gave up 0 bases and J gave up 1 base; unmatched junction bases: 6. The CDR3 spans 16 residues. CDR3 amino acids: CASSLGQGRGNTEAFF. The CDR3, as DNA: TGTGCCAGCAGCTTGGGACAGGGAAGGGGGAACACTGAAGCTTTCTTT.

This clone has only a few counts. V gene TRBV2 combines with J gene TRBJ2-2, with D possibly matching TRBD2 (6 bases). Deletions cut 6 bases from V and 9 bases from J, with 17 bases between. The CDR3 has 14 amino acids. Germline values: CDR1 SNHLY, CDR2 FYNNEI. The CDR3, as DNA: TGTGCCAGCAGCACCGGGACTGGCTCCTGGGAGCTGTTTTTT. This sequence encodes CASSTGTGSWELFF.

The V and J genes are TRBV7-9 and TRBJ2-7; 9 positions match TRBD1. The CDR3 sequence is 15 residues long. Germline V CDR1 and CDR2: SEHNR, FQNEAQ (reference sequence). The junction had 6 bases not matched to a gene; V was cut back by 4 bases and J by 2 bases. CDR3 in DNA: TGTGCCAGCAGCTCCGGACAGGGGCGACCCTACGAGCAGTACTTC. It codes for CASSSGQGRPYEQYF.

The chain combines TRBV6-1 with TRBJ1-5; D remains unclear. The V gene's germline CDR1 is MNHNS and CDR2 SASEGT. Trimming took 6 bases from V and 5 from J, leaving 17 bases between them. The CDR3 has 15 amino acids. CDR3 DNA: TGTGCCAGCAGCGTAGACACCGACAACTATCAGCCCCAGCATTTT. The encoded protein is CASSVDTDNYQPQHF.